This passage covers 2 T cell receptor beta chains from one sample sequenced in a study of technical replicates of blood from a few donors (dated by TCRdb to about 2017). Receptor amplification or capture employed the immunoSEQ multiplex PCR assay. TCRdb stores this immuneACCESS table with in-frame sequences only. Part of the clones is absent; in the studies checked, under half of the shortfall reflects unresolved V genes, and no reason is known for the rest. This sample gives about 16,000 clones in total; roughly 86% of them show up just once. The ten largest clones add up to more than 9.5% of the sample. Sequencing was carried out using PBMCs. The receptor set was obtained from a human donor in good health.

The chain carries TRBV12-5 and TRBJ2-5, with 8 bases aligning to TRBD1. Germline V gene data show CDR1 as LGHNT and CDR2 as FRNRAP. This CDR3 region has 15 residues. The trim removed 7 bases at V and 5 bases at J, leaving 12 bases unmatched. This chain's CDR3 is CASALTSRGLETQYF. The CDR3 DNA follows: TGTGCTAGTGCCCTCACCAGCAGGGGGCTGGAGACCCAGTACTTC.

The V gene is TRBV6-1, the J gene TRBJ2-1, with 14 bases fitting TRBD2. Germline assignment: CDR1 MNHNS and CDR2 SASEGT. Trimming took 6 bases from V and 7 from J; bases not matched to a gene: 5. This CDR3 spans 15 amino acids. CDR3 DNA sequence: TGTGCCAGCAGGCTCCGACTAGCGGGAGGGAATGAGCAGTTCTTC. It yields the protein CASRLRLAGGNEQFF.